These 32 T cell receptor beta chains came from one sample sequenced in a study of cytomegalovirus exposure and HLA in healthy donors. It was with 60 Vbeta and 13 Jbeta primers that the PCR ran. The method was immunoSEQ multiplex PCR; TCRdb's version includes in-frame clones alone and lacks a portion of them. The table has about 120,000 clones, over 65% seen once; the top ten hold roughly 11%. Sequencing was done on a sample of PBMCs. The receptors originated from a woman in her fifties or sixties in good health and CMV-seropositive.

Turning to this clone: Without the conserved terminal phenylalanine or tryptophan, this CDR3 likely stems from a read error. The chain is built from TRBV29-1 and TRBJ2-7; 14 bases fit TRBD2. Germline CDR1 SQVTM, CDR2 ANQGSEA. The CDR3 loop spans 19 amino acids. Germline trimming cut 0 bases from V and 4 bases from J; bases unmatched to any gene: 14. The CDR3 bases are TGCAGCGTTGAAGATGGGGTGGGGACTAGCGGGAGCTCCGGGTACGAGCAGTACCTC. Translated, it gives CSVEDGVGTSGSSGYEQYL.

This chain joins TRBV7-2 and TRBJ1-5; weak D call: TRBD1 (5 bases). The germline V gene encodes CDR1 SGHTA and CDR2 FQGNSA. The CDR3 extends over 15 amino acids. Trimming shortened V by 2 bases and J by 2 bases, and 10 bases separated the two germline ends. The CDR3 DNA sequence: TGTGCCAGCAGCTTACAGGGAGGGGGCAATCAGCCCCAGCATTTT. Its protein product is CASSLQGGGNQPQHF. The full variable domain, completed using reference TRBV7-2 and TRBJ1-5, is GAGVSQSPSNKVTEKGKDVELRCDPISGHTALYWYRQSLGQGLEFLIYFQGNSAPDKSGLPSDRFSAERTGGSVSTLTIQRTQQEDSAVYLCASSLQGGGNQPQHFGDGTRLSIL.

This chain joins TRBV27 and TRBJ1-5, with 7 bases matching TRBD1. V dropped 8 bases and J dropped 3; count of bases not matched to a gene: 10. Germline V gene lookup returns CDR1 MNHEY and CDR2 SMNVEV (reference sequence). The CDR3 runs 15 residues. The CDR3 DNA reads TGTGCCAGCCAAACCACAGGGGCGTTCAATCAGCCCCAGCATTTT. Residues: CASQTTGAFNQPQHF.

The chain couples TRBV11-3 to TRBJ2-1; no definite D call. CDR3 length: 13 amino acids. The V and J ends lost 5 bases and 5 bases respectively, with 10 bases between them. The V gene's germline CDR1 is SGHNT and CDR2 YENEEA. The CDR3 DNA is TGTGCCAGCAGCAGAAGCTTAAACAATGAGCAGTTCTTC. It codes for CASSRSLNNEQFF.

This chain joins TRBV7-6 and TRBJ2-4, with 9 bases matching TRBD2. Trimming removed 5 bases from V and 6 bases from J; junction bases left unmatched: 5. Germline V gene data show CDR1 as SGHVS and CDR2 as FNYEAQ. CDR3 length: 14 amino acids. The CDR3 bases are TGTGCCAGCAGCCGGACTAGCGAGTTAAACATTCAGTACTTC. Translated: CASSRTSELNIQYF.

The chain is built from TRBV28 and TRBJ2-5; a weak D match, TRBD2 (6 bases). Trimming pared 3 bases from V and 2 bases from J, leaving 16 bases between. Germline-derived CDR1 and CDR2 are MDHEN and SYDVKM. This CDR3 has 16 amino acids. The CDR3, as DNA: TGTGCCAGCAGTTTCCCAACCCGGGACTTTCAAGAGACCCAGTACTTC. Residues: CASSFPTRDFQETQYF.

The genes are TRBV6-6 and TRBJ1-1, with unresolved D. The CDR3 contains 13 residues. Trimming shortened V by 7 bases and J by 2 bases, and 11 bases separated the two germline ends. Germline-derived CDR1 and CDR2 are MNHNY and SVGAGI (reference sequence). CDR3 protein: CASTKSDNTEAFF. For the CDR3, the DNA is TGTGCCAGCACCAAGAGTGATAACACTGAAGCTTTCTTT.

This chain joins TRBV9 and TRBJ1-1, with D unresolved. The CDR3 spans 15 residues. Trimming took off 1 base at V and 4 bases at J, with 14 bases between the two ends. Germline V gives CDR1 SGDLS, CDR2 YYNGEE. The CDR3 loop reads CASSVSGQSGTEAFF. As DNA, the CDR3 is TGTGCCAGCAGCGTAAGCGGGCAGTCGGGCACTGAAGCTTTCTTT.

In its sample, this clone was seen a few times. The chain couples TRBV5-6 to TRBJ1-3, with a weak D call TRBD1 (6 bases). V was shortened by 3 bases and J by 0 bases, with 10 bases between the two germline ends. This CDR3 has 15 amino acids. Germline lookup yields CDR1 SGHDT and CDR2 YYEEEE. The CDR3 protein is CASSSGTSSGNTIYF. The CDR3 nucleotides read TGTGCCAGCAGCTCCGGGACAAGCTCTGGAAACACCATATATTTT.

The rearrangement links TRBV2 to TRBJ2-7; tentatively, D is TRBD1 (6 bases). The germline V and J ends were trimmed by 6 bases and 2 bases, with 14 bases remaining between them. Germline V CDR1 and CDR2: SNHLY, FYNNEI. This CDR3 spans 14 amino acids. The CDR3 spells CASREDSPTYEQYF. The CDR3 nucleotides are TGTGCCAGCAGGGAGGACAGTCCCACCTACGAGCAGTACTTC.

The genes are TRBV11-2 and TRBJ2-7, with D unresolved. CDR1 SGHAT and CDR2 FQNNGV come from the germline V gene. The ends were cut back, 1 base at V and 3 bases at J, with 7 bases in the middle. This CDR3 comprises 13 residues. The CDR3 loop reads CASSLGGSYEQYF. DNA for the CDR3: TGTGCCAGCAGCTTAGGCGGAAGCTACGAGCAGTACTTC. Drawing the rest from reference TRBV11-2 and TRBJ2-7, the complete variable domain is EAGVAQSPRYKIIEKRQSVAFWCNPISGHATLYWYQQILGQGPKLLIQFQNNGVVDDSQLPKDRFSAERLKGVDSTLKIQPAKLEDSAVYLCASSLGGSYEQYFGPGTRLTVT.

This clone was counted only a few times. The chain carries TRBV6-6 and TRBJ1-3; D not resolved. Germline loops: CDR1 MNHNY, CDR2 SVGAGI (reference sequence). This CDR3 comprises 13 residues. The V end lost 10 bases, the J end lost 0 bases, and 10 bases lay between the germline ends. CDR3 region: CAIRPGSGNTIYF. Written as DNA, the CDR3 is TGTGCCATCCGACCGGGCTCTGGAAACACCATATATTTT.

The rearrangement joins TRBV6-5 to TRBJ1-2; a possible D gene is TRBD1 (5 bases). This CDR3 is 15 amino acids long. Trimming left V 2 bases short and J 4 bases short, with 14 bases between. Germline assignment: CDR1 MNHEY and CDR2 SVGAGI. The CDR3 DNA follows: TGTGCCAGCAGTTACGGCCCGTTAGACAGCTATGGCTACACCTTC. It specifies CASSYGPLDSYGYTF.

The rearrangement joins TRBV7-2 to TRBJ2-7; 8 bases align to TRBD2. The J segment lost 0 bases and the V segment lost 4 bases, leaving 5 bases of the junction unmatched. There are 15 residues in the CDR3. Germline V lookup: CDR1 SGHTA, CDR2 FQGNSA. The CDR3 sequence: CASSSSGLSSYEQYF. The CDR3 region has the DNA TGTGCCAGCAGCTCTAGCGGGCTGAGCTCCTACGAGCAGTACTTC.

This chain connects TRBV5-4 to TRBJ2-7, with 13 bases identical to TRBD2. CDR3 length: 16 amino acids. The germline gives CDR1 SGHNT, CDR2 YYREEE (reference sequence). J was trimmed by 6 bases and V by 5 bases; bases with no gene match: 11. CDR3 region: CASSNRYGLAGAEQYF. CDR3 DNA sequence: TGTGCCAGCAGTAATAGATATGGACTAGCGGGGGCCGAGCAGTACTTC.

The rearrangement uses TRBV19 and TRBJ1-2, with TRBD1 matching 9 bases. The germline gives CDR1 LNHDA, CDR2 SQIVND (reference sequence). J lost 7 bases, V lost 3 bases, and 6 bases had no gene match. The CDR3 has 14 amino acids. As DNA, the CDR3 is TGTGCCAGTAGTATCCTGGACAGGGGAGTTGGCTACACCTTC. This translates into CASSILDRGVGYTF.

This clone was found a few times. V and J are TRBV28 and TRBJ2-7; 7 bases line up with TRBD1. CDR3 length: 15 amino acids. Germline V gene sequence: CDR1 MDHEN, CDR2 SYDVKM. V was pared by 0 bases and J by 2 bases, with 4 bases of the junction left unmatched. CDR3 nucleotide sequence: TGTGCCAGCAGTTTATGGCAAGGGGGCACCTACGAGCAGTACTTC. It is translated as CASSLWQGGTYEQYF.

The chain has TRBV19 and TRBJ2-3; D perhaps matches TRBD1 (5 bases). Germline CDR1 LNHDA, CDR2 SQIVND (reference sequence). The V end was cut by 8 bases, the J end by 2 bases, with 8 bases between. CDR3 length: 12 residues. The CDR3 reads CASGQVTDTQYF. CDR3 sequence (DNA): TGTGCCAGTGGACAAGTCACAGATACGCAGTATTTT.

In this sample, this clone turned up a few times. The chain combines TRBV7-2 with TRBJ2-6; 7 bases match TRBD2. The CDR3 totals 17 residues. Unmatched junction bases numbered 3, after V lost 0 bases and J lost 1 base. Germline V gene lookup returns CDR1 SGHTA and CDR2 FQGNSA. The CDR3 sequence: CASSLAAGVSGANVLTF. The CDR3 DNA reads as TGTGCCAGCAGCTTAGCGGCGGGGGTTTCTGGGGCCAACGTCCTGACTTTC.

The V and J genes are TRBV29-1 and TRBJ2-3, with TRBD2 matching over 10 bases. V lost 7 bases and J lost 3; bases outside the gene matches: 10. The CDR3 length is 15 residues. Germline V lookup: CDR1 SQVTM, CDR2 ANQGSEA. The CDR3 loop reads CSAGGGSGRTDTQYF. Written as DNA, the CDR3 is TGCAGCGCTGGTGGAGGTAGCGGGAGGACAGATACGCAGTATTTT.

This rearrangement joins TRBV4-1 to TRBJ2-5; D call uncertain. The V and J ends lost 6 bases and 1 base respectively, with 12 bases between them. This CDR3 is built from 14 residues. Germline assignment: CDR1 MGHRA and CDR2 YSYEKL. The CDR3 reads CASRPAGPQETQYF. In DNA, the CDR3 is TGCGCCAGCAGACCTGCAGGTCCCCAAGAGACCCAGTACTTC.

This chain joins TRBV5-1 and TRBJ2-2; no firm D call. Germline V gene data show CDR1 as SGHRS and CDR2 as YFSETQ. V lost 0 bases and J 4 bases, leaving 10 bases between the germline ends. The CDR3 length is 15 residues. CDR3 in DNA: TGCGCCAGCAGCTTGGACTCCACGGGCACCGGGGAGCTGTTTTTT. This sequence encodes CASSLDSTGTGELFF.

The V and J genes are TRBV27 and TRBJ1-2; weak D call: TRBD1 (5 bases). Germline CDR1 and CDR2: MNHEY and SMNVEV (reference sequence). The CDR3 length is 13 residues. Deletions cut 6 bases from V and 4 bases from J, with 12 bases between. In nucleotides, the CDR3 is TGTGCCAGCAGGCTAAGCGGGGGCTATGGCTACACCTTC. Translation gives CASRLSGGYGYTF.

This clone was seen a few times. The V call is TRBV30, the J call TRBJ2-2; 7 bases fit TRBD2. The length of the CDR3 is 14 residues. Germline V gene sequence: CDR1 GTSNPN, CDR2 SVGIG (reference sequence). Trimming cost V 0 bases and J 7 bases; bases outside gene matches: 5. CDR3 coding DNA: TGTGCCTGGAGTGTGGGGGGGAGCGGCGGGGAGCTGTTTTTT. Encoded protein: CAWSVGGSGGELFF.

The rearrangement uses TRBV28 and TRBJ2-1; D is ambiguous. The CDR3 loop spans 11 amino acids. V was trimmed by 8 bases and J by 11 bases, leaving 13 bases between them. Germline V CDR1 and CDR2: MDHEN, SYDVKM. CDR3 protein: CASFLNDKQFF. CDR3 DNA: TGTGCCAGCTTCCTAAATGATAAGCAGTTCTTC.

The V and J genes are TRBV6-6 and TRBJ1-4; possibly TRBD1 for D (5 bases). The germline gives CDR1 MNHNY, CDR2 SVGAGI (reference sequence). The CDR3 has 15 amino acids. Trimming took 4 bases from V and 1 from J, leaving 10 bases between them. The CDR3 nucleotides read TGTGCCAGCAGTTCCCCGGGGGGAACTAATGAAAAACTGTTTTTT. It yields the protein CASSSPGGTNEKLFF.

This clone was seen only once. The chain uses TRBV5-1 and TRBJ2-1; D is perhaps TRBD2 (5 bases). CDR3 size: 13 residues. Trimming left V 0 bases short and J 8 bases short, with 9 bases between. Germline CDR1 SGHRS, CDR2 YFSETQ. Here the CDR3 DNA reads TGCGCCAGCAGCTTGGGGACTTCGGATGAGCAGTTCTTC. This codes for CASSLGTSDEQFF. The full variable domain, with the rest looked up from reference TRBV5-1 and TRBJ2-1, is KAGVTQTPRYLIKTRGQQVTLSCSPISGHRSVSWYQQTPGQGLQFLFEYFSETQRNKGNFPGRFSGRQFSNSRSEMNVSTLELGDSALYLCASSLGTSDEQFFGPGTRLTVL.

This clone was seen a few times. The chain has TRBV27 and TRBJ2-7, with 10 nucleotides matching TRBD2. With V trimmed by 2 bases and J by 0 bases, 7 bases remained unmatched. Per germline, CDR1 MNHEY and CDR2 SMNVEV (reference sequence). This CDR3 comprises 17 residues. The CDR3 is CASSLRVGTSASYEQYF. The CDR3 region has the DNA TGTGCCAGCAGTTTAAGGGTGGGGACTAGCGCCTCCTACGAGCAGTACTTC.

The V call is TRBV23-1, the J call TRBJ2-7; 11 bases align to TRBD2. TRBV23-1 falls under the ORF class, with uncertain function. The junction had 9 bases not matched to a gene; V was cut back by 3 bases and J by 2 bases. The CDR3 length is 17 residues. The CDR3 sequence is CASSQGLRLAGTYEQYF. In DNA form, the CDR3 reads TGCGCCAGCAGTCAGGGTTTAAGACTAGCGGGGACCTACGAGCAGTACTTC.

The chain joins TRBV7-7 to TRBJ2-2; D might be TRBD2 (5 bases). V lost 1 base and J lost 5, with 8 bases in between. The germline V gene has CDR1 SSHAT and CDR2 FNYEAQ (reference sequence). There are 14 residues in the CDR3. The CDR3 sequence: CASSLERGTGELFF. The CDR3 DNA follows: TGTGCCAGCAGCTTAGAGAGAGGGACCGGGGAGCTGTTTTTT. The entire variable domain, with the rest obtained from reference TRBV7-7 and TRBJ2-2, is as follows: GAGVSQSPRYKVTKRGQDVTLRCDPISSHATLYWYQQALGQGPEFLTYFNYEAQPDKSGLPSDRFSAERPEGSISTLTIQRTEQRDSAMYRCASSLERGTGELFFGEGSRLTVL.

This chain uses TRBV7-2 with TRBJ2-7; 10 nucleotides agree with TRBD1. Trimming took 4 bases from V and 1 from J; bases not matched to a gene: 10. Germline CDR1 is SGHTA and CDR2 is FQGNSA. The CDR3 is 17 amino acids. CDR3 sequence (DNA): TGTGCCAGCAGCTCCGCGGGACAGGGGATCTCGTCCTACGAGCAGTACTTC. It yields the protein CASSSAGQGISSYEQYF.

J is TRBJ1-1 and V is TRBV28; TRBD1 is a possible D gene (5 bases). The CDR3 length is 17 residues. The ends were cut back, 3 bases at V and 1 base at J, with 18 bases in the middle. Germline CDR1 reads MDHEN; CDR2 reads SYDVKM. The CDR3 DNA is TGTGCCAGCAGTTTTCCTTCGGCGGGGCAGGAGAACACTGAAGCTTTCTTT. Its translation: CASSFPSAGQENTEAFF.